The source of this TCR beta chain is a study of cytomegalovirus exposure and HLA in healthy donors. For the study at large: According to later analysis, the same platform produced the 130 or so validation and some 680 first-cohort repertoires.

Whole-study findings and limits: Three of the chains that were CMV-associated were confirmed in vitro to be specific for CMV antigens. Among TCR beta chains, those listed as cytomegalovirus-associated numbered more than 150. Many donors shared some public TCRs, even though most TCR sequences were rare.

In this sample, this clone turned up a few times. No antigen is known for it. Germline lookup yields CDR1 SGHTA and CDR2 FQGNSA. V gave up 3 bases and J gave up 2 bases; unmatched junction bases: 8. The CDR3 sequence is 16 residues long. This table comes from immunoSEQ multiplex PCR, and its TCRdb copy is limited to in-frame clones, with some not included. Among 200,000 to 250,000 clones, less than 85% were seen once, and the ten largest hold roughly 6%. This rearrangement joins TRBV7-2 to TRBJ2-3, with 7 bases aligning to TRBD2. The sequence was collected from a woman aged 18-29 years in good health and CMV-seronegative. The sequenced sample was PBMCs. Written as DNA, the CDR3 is TGTGCCAGCAGCTTCGGGAGGATCCGGGACACAGATACGCAGTATTTT. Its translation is CASSFGRIRDTDTQYF.